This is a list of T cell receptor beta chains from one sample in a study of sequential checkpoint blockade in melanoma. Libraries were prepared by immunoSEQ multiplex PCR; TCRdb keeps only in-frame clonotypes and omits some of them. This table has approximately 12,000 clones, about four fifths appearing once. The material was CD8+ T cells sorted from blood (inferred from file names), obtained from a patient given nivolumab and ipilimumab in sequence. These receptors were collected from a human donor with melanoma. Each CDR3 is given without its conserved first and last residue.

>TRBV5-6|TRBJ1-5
ASSYTGQGSQPQH
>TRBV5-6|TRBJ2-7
ASSLTGPTGSYEQY
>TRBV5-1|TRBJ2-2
ASSSRDRAVGELF
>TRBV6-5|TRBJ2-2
ATLPGGNTGELF
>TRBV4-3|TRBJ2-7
ASSQGDTYEQY
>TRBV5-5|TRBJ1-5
ASRPDRNSNQPQH
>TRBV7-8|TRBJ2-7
ATYSRSGWDSTFPSYEQY
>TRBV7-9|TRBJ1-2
ASSQGTANYGYT
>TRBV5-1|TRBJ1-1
ASSLSSNTEAF
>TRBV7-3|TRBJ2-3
ASSLKWQGAFTDTQY
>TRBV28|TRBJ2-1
ASDTGGTAEQF
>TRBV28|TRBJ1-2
ASSFAPGGTYGGYT
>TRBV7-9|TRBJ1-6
AAGDNSPLH
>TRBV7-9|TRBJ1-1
ASSFYRGLVLDMNTEAF
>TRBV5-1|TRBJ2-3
ASSLRGGGDTQY